This TCR beta chain was sequenced for a study of somatic mutations in cytotoxic T cells in rheumatoid arthritis. About this clone itself: Its antigen is not known.

Only in-frame clones appear in the TCRdb table, and some are missing; sequencing was by immunoSEQ multiplex PCR. The sample lists about 7,400 clones, more than 80% seen once, with roughly 25% in the top ten. Study-wide points: Researchers did not know the antigen targets of the expanded CD8+ clones. A largest CD8+ clone above 20% of CD8+ cells occurred in about an eighth of the 65 patients. Any difference in CD8+ T-cell clonality between patients who had rheumatoid arthritis and healthy controls who were age-matched was not statistically significant.

The CDR3 runs to 12 residues. Per the germline V gene, CDR1 is MNHNY and CDR2 is SVGAGI (reference sequence). V was clipped by 6 bases and J by 15 bases; unmatched bases: 11. The chain carries TRBV6-6 and TRBJ2-1; 7 bases align to TRBD2. This TCR was sampled from a woman in her 70s with rheumatoid arthritis. Sequencing was performed on CD8+ T cells sorted from blood. CDR3 in DNA: TGTGCCAGCAGGGAGGAGCTAGCGGACCTGTTCTTC. Residues: CASREELADLFF.